This TCR beta chain stems from a study of T-cell memory formation after mild COVID-19. With constant-segment primers, 5'RACE yielded cDNA libraries of TCR alpha and TCR beta that carried sample barcodes and UMIs. Each CDR3 protein is one row after TCRdb ran MiXCR on the 5' RACE reads. The repertoire consists of approximately 260,000 distinct CDR3 sequences, with roughly a sixth occurring once and the leading ten covering approximately 20%. Details on this clonotype: Germline is not matched at one junction end, which may reflect a read error.

The CDR3 totals 13 residues. Germline assignment: CDR1 SGHAT and CDR2 FQNNGV. Sequenced sample: PBMCs or a T cell subset sorted from them (not recorded which). This sequence originates from a young man who had mild COVID-19 (a few samples of this study predate the infection). Cell type and time point are not known. The chain couples TRBV11-2 to TRBJ1-6; D is ambiguous. CDR3 in amino acids: CASSPRQGLHQDF. CDR3 nucleotides: TGTGCCAGCAGCCCACGCCAAGGGCTTCACCAGGACTTT.